These 5 T cell receptor beta chains were sequenced from one sample in a study of T cell repertoires in cytomegalovirus infection. No cognate antigen is known for these TCRs. MiXCR, applied by TCRdb to the reads, yields one record per CDR3 protein. The sample shows hundreds of thousands of distinct CDR3 sequences, about 33% of them seen only once. The source material was cultured PBMCs, sampled from culture after CMV antigen stimulation. The receptors were sampled from a human donor in good health (CMV status not recorded). Some clones in this sample may be carry-over from other donors' samples.

The chain recombines TRBV19 with TRBJ2-5; the match to TRBD1 covers 10 bases. In germline, CDR1 is LNHDA, CDR2 SQIVND (reference sequence). V dropped 4 bases and J dropped 5; count of bases not matched to a gene: 7. CDR3 size: 15 residues. CDR3 loop: CASSTKGQGRETQYF. For the CDR3, the DNA is TGTGCCAGTAGTACCAAGGGACAGGGGAGGGAGACCCAGTACTTC. Filled out from reference TRBV19 and TRBJ2-5, the complete variable domain reads DGGITQSPKYLFRKEGQNVTLSCEQNLNHDAMYWYRQDPGQGLRLIYYSQIVNDFQKGDIAEGYSVSREKKESFPLTVTSAQKNPTAFYLCASSTKGQGRETQYFGPGTRLLVL.

The chain combines TRBV7-2 with TRBJ1-2; 11 positions match TRBD1. Trimming cost V 1 base and J 3 bases; bases outside gene matches: 7. The CDR3 is 17 amino acids. The germline CDR1 and CDR2 sequences are SGHTA and FQGNSA. The CDR3 region is CASSLGARTGGDYGYTF. In DNA, the CDR3 is TGTGCCAGCAGCTTAGGGGCCCGGACAGGGGGCGACTATGGCTACACCTTC.

The gene calls are TRBV3-1 and TRBJ2-1; no clear D. Trimming cost V 2 bases and J 8 bases, with 7 bases left between them. There are 12 residues in the CDR3. Per germline, CDR1 LGHDT and CDR2 YNNKEL (reference sequence). CDR3 in DNA: TGTGCCAGCAGCCAACGAACTCATGAGCAGTTCTTC. It specifies CASSQRTHEQFF.

This clonotype showed up just a few times. The rearrangement uses TRBV20-1 and TRBJ1-2; D is perhaps TRBD1 (5 bases). The germline V and J ends were trimmed by 6 bases and 4 bases, with 12 bases remaining between them. Germline V lookup: CDR1 DFQATT, CDR2 SNEGSKA (reference sequence). This CDR3 is 12 amino acids long. The CDR3 DNA reads TGCAGTGCGAGGAGGGGAGGCTATGGCTACACCTTC. Translating gives CSARRGGYGYTF.

The J gene is TRBJ1-6, the V gene TRBV5-4, with 7 bases aligning to TRBD1. The CDR3 extends over 16 amino acids. The trim removed 0 bases at V and 5 bases at J, leaving 5 bases unmatched. Germline V gene data show CDR1 as SGHNT and CDR2 as YYREEE (reference sequence). The CDR3 region has the DNA TGTGCCAGCAGCTTGGACCTGGGACAGCATAATTCACCCCTCCACTTT. It translates to CASSLDLGQHNSPLHF.